The 11 T cell receptor beta chains reported below all come from one sample, sequenced in a study of cytomegalovirus exposure and HLA in healthy donors. The PCR contained 60 Vbeta and 13 Jbeta primers. Sequenced by immunoSEQ multiplex PCR; TCRdb stores in-frame clones only, minus some. The table lists around 130,000 clones, roughly three quarters of them singletons, with about 3% in the top ten. Sequenced: PBMCs. These receptors all stem from a man aged 25 to 45 in good health and CMV-seronegative.

The count of this clone is one. The chain couples TRBV27 to TRBJ1-1; no clear D gene. Trimming took 7 bases from V and 5 from J, leaving 14 bases between them. The CDR3 has 13 residues. Germline V CDR1 and CDR2: MNHEY, SMNVEV (reference sequence). This CDR3 reads CASTSLGGTEAFF. The CDR3 DNA reads as TGTGCCAGCACCTCCCTGGGAGGGACTGAAGCTTTCTTT.

Only a few counts were recorded for this clone. V and J are TRBV30 and TRBJ1-4; tentative D call: TRBD1 (6 bases). This CDR3 is 15 amino acids long. Trimming removed 5 bases from V and 8 bases from J, with 21 bases in between. CDR1 is GTSNPN and CDR2 is SVGIG in the germline V gene (reference sequence). The CDR3 nucleotides are TGTGCCTGGGAGGGACAACCAATGAGTACGGAAAAACTGTTTTTT. As protein: CAWEGQPMSTEKLFF.

The CDR3 DNA reads TGCAGCGTACCAGGGGAGCGTGGGATCACAGATACGCAGTATTTT. Residues: CSVPGERGITDTQYF. The rearrangement uses TRBV29-1 and TRBJ2-3; D is perhaps TRBD1 (6 bases). The V gene's germline CDR1 is SQVTM and CDR2 ANQGSEA. With 6 bases removed from V and 2 bases from J, the gap between germline ends came to 18 bases. The CDR3 totals 15 residues.

The chain is built from TRBV2 and TRBJ1-1; 7 nucleotides match TRBD1. V shed 6 bases, J shed 9 bases, and the junction held 7 bases outside the gene matches. Germline loops: CDR1 SNHLY, CDR2 FYNNEI. CDR3 length: 12 amino acids. The chain's CDR3 is CASRFDREKAFF. The DNA of the CDR3 is TGTGCCAGCAGATTCGACAGGGAAAAAGCTTTCTTT.

This clone was seen only a few times. The V gene is TRBV15, the J gene TRBJ2-1; TRBD2 agrees at 9 bases. The V and J ends lost 3 bases and 6 bases, in that order; junction bases with no gene match: 6. This CDR3 has 15 residues. Germline values: CDR1 LNHNV, CDR2 YYDKDF (reference sequence). CDR3 sequence: CATSRPGLAGNEQFF. CDR3 DNA: TGTGCCACCAGCAGGCCGGGACTAGCAGGCAATGAGCAGTTCTTC.

This clone was seen just once. This sequence joins TRBV27 and TRBJ2-1; D is perhaps TRBD2 (5 bases). This CDR3 contains 13 residues. CDR1 MNHEY and CDR2 SMNVEV come from the germline V gene (reference sequence). The V and J ends lost 2 bases and 3 bases respectively, with 5 bases between them. This CDR3 reads CASSLEGYNEQFF. CDR3 sequence (DNA): TGTGCCAGCAGTTTAGAGGGCTACAATGAGCAGTTCTTC.

V usage is TRBV30 and J usage is TRBJ2-1; 12 bases agree with TRBD2. V was pared by 2 bases and J by 5 bases, with 7 bases of the junction left unmatched. The CDR3 extends over 16 amino acids. Germline V gene data show CDR1 as GTSNPN and CDR2 as SVGIG (reference sequence). The CDR3 spells CAWSCLAGGRDNEQFF. The CDR3 region has the DNA TGTGCCTGGAGTTGCCTAGCGGGGGGGAGGGACAATGAGCAGTTCTTC.

The chain joins TRBV9 to TRBJ1-2, with TRBD1 as a possible D gene (6 bases). Per germline, CDR1 SGDLS and CDR2 YYNGEE. The CDR3 extends over 15 amino acids. V was clipped by 0 bases and J by 2 bases, with 11 bases between them. The CDR3 bases are TGTGCCAGCAGCGTAGCTACGGGGGGCAACTATGGCTACACCTTC. It is translated as CASSVATGGNYGYTF.

This chain joins TRBV6-5 and TRBJ1-6; a weak D match, TRBD1 (5 bases). The germline V and J ends were trimmed by 4 bases and 12 bases, with 19 bases remaining between them. The CDR3 contains 15 residues. Germline values: CDR1 MNHEY, CDR2 SVGAGI. Here the CDR3 reads CASSSSTPSQGPLHF. CDR3 nucleotides: TGTGCCAGCAGTTCCTCCACACCATCTCAGGGACCCCTCCACTTT.

The chain employs TRBV5-1 and TRBJ2-3, with 7 bases that match TRBD1. Trimming at V came to 3 bases and at J to 3 bases, leaving 4 bases not matched to a gene. CDR1 and CDR2 (germline): SGHRS, YFSETQ. CDR3 length: 14 residues. The CDR3 nucleotides read TGCGCCAGCAGCTCGACAGGGAGAACAGATACGCAGTATTTT. This gives the protein CASSSTGRTDTQYF.

V and J are TRBV7-9 and TRBJ1-2; D is perhaps TRBD1 (5 bases). CDR1 is SEHNR, CDR2 FQNEAQ, per germline (reference sequence). The CDR3 totals 16 residues. The V gene lost 1 base and the J gene lost 6 bases, with 18 bases spanning the gap. CDR3 in amino acids: CASSLGGGTPDHGYTF. The CDR3 coding sequence is TGTGCCAGCAGCTTAGGGGGGGGGACCCCTGACCATGGCTACACCTTC.